This TCR beta chain was profiled in a study of T cells after yellow fever vaccination. Study context: The fractions with low cell numbers were processed using SMART-Seq v4 Ultra Low Input.

Between the trimmed V and J ends, which lost 3 bases and 2 bases, there was a span of 13 bases. Germline assignment: CDR1 DFQATT and CDR2 SNEGSKA (reference sequence). The CDR3 has 14 amino acids. The study's findings and limits: Reappearing after the booster were most of the clones from primary vaccination (about 95% CD4, approximately 86% CD8).

TCRdb independently ran MiXCR on the 5' RACE reads; one entry per CDR3 protein. The sample lists 300,000 or so distinct CDR3 sequences, about 6.9% occurring once. This clonotype was detected a few times. The antigen remains unidentified. The genes are TRBV20-1 and TRBJ2-5; D is possibly TRBD2 (5 bases). The clonotype comes from a young man who received the YFV17D yellow fever vaccine. Sequencing was performed on PBMCs, taken around 45 days after the first yellow fever vaccination. CDR3 DNA: TGCAGTGCTAGCCCGTTTTGGGAGCAAGAGACCCAGTACTTC. Translation: CSASPFWEQETQYF.